These T cell receptor beta chains were read from a single sample in a study of blood T cell repertoires in COVID-19. The repertoire was sequenced with immunoSEQ multiplex PCR; TCRdb's copy has only in-frame clones and lacks some. The sample records about 150,000 clones, 81% being singletons. Sequencing was carried out using peripheral blood. These receptors came from a human donor with acute or convalescent COVID-19. The donor label of this sample is uncertain. Each CDR3 is given with its conserved first and last residue. Each record gives: clone size, J gene, V gene, D gene, CDR3 DNA, CDR3 protein. D genes are given only for firm matches. Rows may omit the clone size; those that give it use once, few, many or a size class.

>-|TRBJ1-2|TRBV25-1|TRBD1
TGTGCCAGCAGAAGACAGGGAAGGGAGAATGGCTACACCTTC
CASRRQGRENGYTF
>-|TRBJ2-1|TRBV12-3/TRBV12-4|-
TGTGCCAGCAGTTCGGTGAAGAACGAGCAGTTCTTC
CASSSVKNEQFF
>-|TRBJ1-4|TRBV9|-
TGTGCCAGCAGCGGAGGGGCAGGGGCCCTTTTGGGTGAAAAACTGTTTTTT
CASSGGAGALLGEKLFF
>-|TRBJ2-5|TRBV5-1|TRBD1
TGCGCCAGCAGCCGGAATCCGACAGGGGAAAAAGAGACCCAGTACTTC
CASSRNPTGEKETQYF
>-|TRBJ2-3|TRBV21-1|-
TGTGCCAGCAGCAAAGGGGACCTAGCGGTTCGCACAGATACGCAGTATTTT
CASSKGDLAVRTDTQYF
>-|TRBJ1-3|TRBV30|-
TGTGCCTGGAGTGATTTGGGGAGCTCTGGAAACACCATATATTTT
CAWSDLGSSGNTIYF
>few|TRBJ2-3|TRBV2|-
TGTGCCAGCAGTGACGGTAGAGGGGGATTGGCAGATACGCAGTATTTT
CASSDGRGGLADTQYF
>-|TRBJ2-1|TRBV29-1|-
TGCAGCGTTGAAGGCCTCAGGCTAGCGTCGGGTGAGCAGTTCTTC
CSVEGLRLASGEQFF
>few|TRBJ1-4|TRBV19|TRBD1
TGTGCCAGTAGTCCTCTGAGGACAGGGGGAACTAATGAAAAACTGTTTTTT
CASSPLRTGGTNEKLFF
>-|TRBJ1-1|TRBV10-2|-
TGCGCCAGCACCGAGGGGGGGATTACTGAAGCTTTCTTT
CASTEGGITEAFF
>-|TRBJ1-1|TRBV7-9|-
TGTGCCAGCAGCTCTCAACAGGGAAGTGGTACTGAAGCTTTCTTT
CASSSQQGSGTEAFF
>-|TRBJ2-1|TRBV19|-
TGTGCCAGTAGCCACACCGTCGGAACAGCTGGCAATGAGCAGTTCTTC
CASSHTVGTAGNEQFF
>few|TRBJ1-5|TRBV19|-
TGTGCCAGTAGTATAAAACTCCTGAATCAGCCCCAGCATTTT
CASSIKLLNQPQHF
>-|TRBJ1-1|TRBV7-9|-
TGTGCCAGCCTGGGAGGTGAGAACACTGAAGCTTTCTTT
CASLGGENTEAFF
>-|TRBJ1-1|TRBV18|-
TGTGCCAGCGGCGGTGGGGGGACTGAAGCTTTCTTT
CASGGGGTEAFF
>-|TRBJ2-2|TRBV19|TRBD1
TGTGCCAGTAGTACTTTACTCCGGGACAGACCGAACACCGGGGAGCTGTTTTTT
CASSTLLRDRPNTGELFF
>-|TRBJ2-7|TRBV10-3|TRBD1
TGTGCCATCAGCCCCGAAGGGACAGGGACCCCCTACGAGCAGTACTTC
CAISPEGTGTPYEQYF
>-|TRBJ1-1|TRBV19|TRBD1
TGTGCCAGTAGCCTCACAGGGGGAGGAGAAGCTTTCTTT
CASSLTGGGEAFF